This TCR beta chain was captured by sequencing in a study of T cell responses to AZD1222 COVID-19 vaccine (TCRdb year 2021). Background for the entire study: A total of 233 trial participants underwent TCR sequencing, of whom roughly 210 had received two doses of AZD1222 and about 26 had received two doses of the MenACWY control vaccine. Trial participants were enrolled by age into subgroups of 18-55, 56-69 and 70-plus years, and about 150, 27 and 61 TCR-sequenced participants, respectively, were included in these subgroups.

A note on this clone: The antigen it recognizes is unknown. Per-base qualities were not stored, and no clone one base away is much larger.

The time point label for this specimen denotes: about 28 days (+/-7) after the second vaccine dose. AZD1222 recipients with second doses at about 4 weeks or about 12 weeks were pooled, because spike-specific TCR depth and breadth did not differ between schedules. Vaccinee samples came from UK trials COV001 and COV002, including a single-blind randomized controlled phase 2/3 trial of AZD1222 (ChAdOx1 nCoV-19) in healthy adults. Trial participant PBMC samples were collected at day 0 and day 28 after the second dose for TCRbeta chain sequencing. CDR1 is given as SNHLY and CDR2 as FYNNEI, both from the germline V gene. V has 7 bases trimmed and J has 9 bases trimmed; junction bases matching no gene number 9. The CDR3 numbers 13 residues from cysteine through phenylalanine. The retained sequence is limited to the CDR3, 39 bases, with the frame set at the first base. The CDR3 regions of human TCRbeta chains were analyzed by immunosequencing. The paper's data handling went like this. Repertoire TCRs were checked for matches against a reference library of SARS-CoV-2-specific TCRs that had been generated using the MIRA antigen-specificity platform. Breadth was defined as the fraction of unique TCRs that were SARS-CoV-2-associated. Depth was defined as the fraction of total T cells that were SARS-CoV-2-associated. Using the MIRA data, each spike-specific TCR was mapped to the spike region that the TCR reacts to and placed in a CD4 or CD8 class. Log10-transformed breadth and depth values were compared by one-way ANOVA with Sidak's multiple comparisons tests. TCRdb's version of the immuneACCESS table is confined to in-frame rearrangements and falls short of the full clone set. An unresolved V gene accounts for under half of the shortfall where checked; the remainder is of unknown origin. The DNA gave D and trimming, while V, J and clone size come from that table. For this sample the table gives over 110,000 clones, of which 85% to 95% were detected only once. The biggest ten clones account for roughly 10% of the sample.

Paper-wide results and their limitations: The vaccine-associated CD4 TCRs covered the entire spike protein, and the dominant responses fell in regions 160-218 and 743-854. Nearly half of unique spike-specific TCRs reportedly recognized epitopes outside regions mutated in the B.1.351 and B.1.1.7 variants. Participants were mostly white British, with more females than males. The authors suggested clonal diversity may have been underestimated. After two AZD1222 doses, both the breadth and the depth of spike-specific TCRs were significantly higher than at day 0 and than in MenACWY recipients. The 56-69-year group was small, and its depth increase did not reach significance, likely because of low power. Conclusions about previously exposed vaccinees were limited because only six AZD1222 recipients were SARS-CoV-2 seropositive at baseline. Because no day 14 peak-response samples were available, the repertoires could be characterized only after the peak T cell response.

The sequenced sample was peripheral blood, obtained 28 days after the second AZD1222 dose. The clonotype originates from an adult who received the AZD1222 COVID-19 vaccine. The chain uses TRBV2 and TRBJ1-5; TRBD1 lines up with 7 middle nucleotides. The DNA is TGTGCCAGCACCCCAGGGGGGCTCGCGCCCCAGCATTTT. It specifies CASTPGGLAPQHF.